Shown below are 24 T cell receptor beta chains from a single sample sequenced in a study of tumor-infiltrating lymphocytes in primary liver carcinoma. Co-extraction yielded RNA and DNA from 20-30 mg of unsorted bulk tissue. Using a constant-region primer together with ProtoScript II reverse transcriptase, TCR beta cDNA was made from 500 to 650 ng of total RNA. Libraries covering TCR beta were generated through three nested multiplex PCR rounds (using a slightly modified ARM-PCR). The opening two PCR rounds, nine to eleven cycles each, paired TRBV1-TRBV30 forward primers with a C-beta reverse primer. A single record per CDR3 protein comes from TCRdb applying MiXCR to the multiplex PCR reads. The table lists 95,000 to 150,000 distinct CDR3 sequences, approximately 70% of them singletons. Sequenced input: liver tumor tissue from sampling region 1. Subset described: tumor region T1, superior pole. The source is a woman aged 60-70 years with primary liver carcinoma and hepatitis B virus infection.

This clonotype was detected only a few times. J is TRBJ2-5 and V is TRBV28; D is uncertain. The CDR3 has 12 residues. Trimming left V 3 bases short and J 4 bases short, with 6 bases between. Germline V CDR1 and CDR2: MDHEN, SYDVKM. The CDR3 is CASSFLGETQYF. In nucleotides, the CDR3 is TGTGCCAGCAGTTTCTTAGGAGAGACCCAGTACTTC. Full variable domain (outside the CDR3, taken from reference TRBV28 and TRBJ2-5): DVKVTQSSRYLVKRTGEKVFLECVQDMDHENMFWYRQDPGLGLRLIYFSYDVKMKEKGDIPEGYSVSREKKERFSLILESASTNQTSMYLCASSFLGETQYFGPGTRLLVL.

This clonotype was counted once. It may be a read error: a sequence one base away is much more abundant. The rearrangement joins TRBV12-3 or TRBV12-4 to TRBJ2-1, with D tentatively TRBD1 (5 bases). The CDR3 spans 12 residues. Here the CDR3 reads CASSIGVNAQFF. As DNA, the CDR3 is TGTGCCAGCAGTATAGGGGTCAATGCGCAGTTCTTC.

Notes on this clonotype: The CDR3 end shows no conserved phenylalanine or tryptophan, and so a read error is likely. The limits of the CDR3 on the DNA are not certain, so only TCRdb's listed CDR3 is given. The chain uses TRBV6-1 and TRBJ2-1. The CDR3 length is 16 residues, termini included. Per germline, CDR1 MNHNS and CDR2 SASEGT. The CDR3 region is CVSSHGLRRDYNEQVL.

In this sample, this clonotype turned up many times. Relative to the germline gene, one junction end is altered; a read error may explain this. The rearrangement links TRBV6-5 to TRBJ2-4; tentative D call: TRBD1 (6 bases). Germline V gene sequence: CDR1 MNHEY, CDR2 SVGAGI. The length of the CDR3 is 14 residues. CDR3 sequence reads: CASGYGGARNIQYF. The CDR3 DNA follows: TGTGCCAGCGGTTATGGGGGCGCCAGGAACATTCAGTACTTC.

This clonotype was counted between two and nine times. The genes are TRBV11-1 and TRBJ1-1, with D possibly being TRBD1 (5 bases). Trimming shortened V by 3 bases and J by 1 base, and 9 bases separated the two germline ends. Looked up from germline, CDR1 is SGHAT and CDR2 is FQDESV (reference sequence). The CDR3 spans 14 residues. The CDR3 DNA reads TGTGCCAGCAGCTTTGGGGCAGCGAACACTGAAGCTTTCTTT. It specifies CASSFGAANTEAFF.

This rearrangement joins TRBV10-3 to TRBJ1-1; perhaps TRBD1 as D (5 bases). The ends were cut back, 3 bases at V and 3 bases at J, with 11 bases in the middle. The CDR3 loop spans 14 amino acids. Germline lookup yields CDR1 ENHRY and CDR2 SYGVKD. This CDR3 reads CAISDSGTYTEAFF. The CDR3 DNA reads as TGTGCCATCAGTGATTCAGGGACCTACACTGAAGCTTTCTTT.

As to this clonotype: Sequence at one end of the junction differs from germline and may be a read error. The rearrangement joins TRBV6-6 to TRBJ2-5; 8 bases line up with TRBD2. Germline V gene data show CDR1 as MNHNY and CDR2 as SVGAGI (reference sequence). CDR3 length: 15 amino acids. The chain's CDR3 is CASSQTGGGQETLYF. In DNA form, the CDR3 reads TGTGCCAGCAGTCAGACGGGCGGGGGGCAAGAGACCCTGTACTTC.

This clonotype was seen a few times. V gene TRBV5-5 combines with J gene TRBJ2-5, with 7 nucleotides matching TRBD1. The CDR3 runs to 17 residues. The ends lost 1 base at V and 2 bases at J; junction bases unmatched: 11. Germline V gene lookup returns CDR1 SGHKS and CDR2 YYEKEE (reference sequence). In DNA form, the CDR3 reads TGTGCCAGCAGCTTGTGGAAGGGGACAGTTGGACAAGAGACCCAGTACTTC. It yields the protein CASSLWKGTVGQETQYF.

With regard to this clonotype: A much bigger clone sits one base away, suggesting this may be a read error. The CDR3 does not close with the conserved phenylalanine or tryptophan, likely indicating a read error. This rearrangement joins TRBV5-1 to TRBJ2-7; maybe TRBD2 (6 bases). Germline values: CDR1 SGHRS, CDR2 YFSETQ. Trimming pared 0 bases from V and 0 bases from J, leaving 13 bases between. The CDR3 extends over 16 amino acids. In DNA form, the CDR3 reads TGCGCCAGCAGCTTGGAATGGGGCGGGACCTCCTACGAGCAGTACCTC. Its translation is CASSLEWGGTSYEQYL.

The chain combines TRBV12-3 or TRBV12-4 with TRBJ2-7, with D tentatively TRBD1 or TRBD2 (6 bases each). This CDR3 is built from 14 residues. Trimming removed 8 bases at V and 0 bases at J, with 14 bases between. The CDR3 DNA sequence: TGTGCCAGCGGTTCGGGGGCGTCCTCCTACGAGCAGTACTTC. It yields the protein CASGSGASSYEQYF.

This clonotype appeared a single time. A junction boundary mismatches the germline segment, possibly from a read error. The chain has TRBV28 and TRBJ2-7; D is ambiguous. Looked up from germline, CDR1 is MDHEN and CDR2 is SYDVKM. The CDR3 has 11 residues. The CDR3 DNA sequence: TGTACCAGCAGTTTACTTTTCGAGCAGTACTTC. It encodes CTSSLLFEQYF.

To note about this clonotype: Its ends do not fully match the called genes, so a read error is possible. The chain couples TRBV7-8 to TRBJ2-3; 12 positions match TRBD2. Germline V lookup: CDR1 SGHVS, CDR2 FQNEAQ. CDR3 length: 17 amino acids. The DNA for the CDR3 is TGTGCCAACAGCTTAGGTTGGCTAGCGGGAGGGGGAGATACGCAGTATTTT. Protein sequence: CANSLGWLAGGGDTQYF.

Note on this clonotype: The CDR3 carries no conserved terminal phenylalanine or tryptophan, so it likely arises from a read error. The genes are TRBV19 and TRBJ2-3; no reliable D call. Between the trimmed V and J ends, which lost 1 base and 2 bases, there was a span of 4 bases. The CDR3 extends over 13 amino acids. Germline V gives CDR1 LNHDA, CDR2 SQIVND (reference sequence). CDR3 loop: CASSIVPTDTQYS. The CDR3, as DNA: TGTGCCAGTAGTATAGTTCCCACAGATACGCAGTATTCT.

In this sample, this clonotype turned up many times. The rearrangement links TRBV5-1 to TRBJ2-5, with D unresolved. The V and J ends lost 2 bases and 5 bases respectively, with 7 bases between them. Germline V gene lookup returns CDR1 SGHRS and CDR2 YFSETQ. CDR3 size: 12 residues. The CDR3 region is CASSLLMETQYF. Here the CDR3 DNA reads TGCGCCAGCAGCTTACTGATGGAGACCCAGTACTTC.

Concerning this clonotype: A read error may account for a junction end that differs from germline. The chain is built from TRBV5-1 and TRBJ2-2, with TRBD1 matching 9 bases. Germline CDR1 reads SGHRS; CDR2 reads YFSETQ. The CDR3 is made up of 16 amino acids. This CDR3 is CASSLVDRGHTGELFF. CDR3 nucleotide sequence: TGCGCCAGCAGCTTGGTGGACAGGGGACACACCGGGGAACTGTTTTTT. The variable domain in full, with the rest retrieved from reference TRBV5-1 and TRBJ2-2, is KAGVTQTPRYLIKTRGQQVTLSCSPISGHRSVSWYQQTPGQGLQFLFEYFSETQRNKGNFPGRFSGRQFSNSRSEMNVSTLELGDSALYLCASSLVDRGHTGELFFGEGSRLTVL.

Worth noting for this clonotype: Since a much larger clone is just one base distant, this may be a read error. The CDR3 region is CATSDSLRTGGSCNEQFF. For the CDR3, the DNA is TGTGCCACCAGTGACTCCCTTCGTACAGGGGGCTCCTGCAATGAGCAGTTCTTC. This chain links TRBV24-1 with TRBJ2-1, with 9 bases aligning to TRBD1. Germline CDR1 and CDR2: KGHDR and SFDVKD. CDR3 length: 18 residues.

This clonotype was counted only a few times. V gene TRBV6-5 combines with J gene TRBJ2-1; 7 bases agree with TRBD2. The CDR3 is 15 amino acids. Per germline, CDR1 MNHEY and CDR2 SVGAGI. J gave up 5 bases and V 7 bases, and 11 bases lay outside the gene matches. CDR3 loop: CASTKGRGGNNEQFF. The CDR3 bases are TGTGCCAGCACCAAAGGGCGGGGAGGGAACAATGAGCAGTTCTTC.

This chain links TRBV9 with TRBJ2-1; the match to TRBD2 covers 12 bases. V gave up 4 bases and J gave up 0 bases; unmatched junction bases: 8. In germline, CDR1 is SGDLS, CDR2 YYNGEE. This CDR3 contains 18 residues. Here the CDR3 reads CASSSGLAGLSSYNEQFF. DNA for the CDR3: TGTGCCAGCAGCTCGGGACTAGCGGGCCTAAGCTCCTACAATGAGCAGTTCTTC.

As for this clonotype: Germline and junction disagree at one end, which may indicate a read error. The rearrangement joins TRBV11-2 to TRBJ2-7; weak D call: TRBD2 (5 bases). Germline loops: CDR1 SGHAT, CDR2 FQNNGV. The CDR3 has 14 amino acids. The CDR3 nucleotides are TGTACCAGCAGTCCGGAGGTGCGCTCCTACGAGCAGTACTTC. It codes for CTSSPEVRSYEQYF.

Details on this clonotype: This may come from a read error, since a much larger clone is one base off. The chain uses TRBV4-2 and TRBJ2-1, with D possibly TRBD2 on 6 matching bases. Germline values: CDR1 LGHNA, CDR2 YNFKEQ. The CDR3 runs 15 residues. With 4 bases removed from V and 7 bases from J, the gap between germline ends came to 17 bases. CDR3 loop: CASSPRDGRGNEQFF. CDR3 nucleotide sequence: TGTGCCAGCAGCCCTAGGGACGGGAGAGGGAATGAGCAGTTCTTC.

This clonotype was recorded a few times. CDR3 sequence: CASSSLYRDMDGYTF. Written as DNA, the CDR3 is TGTGCCAGCAGCTCCTTATACCGGGACATGGATGGCTACACCTTC. The chain is built from TRBV5-4 and TRBJ1-2; a possible D gene is TRBD1 (6 bases). The CDR3 has 15 amino acids. V lost 3 bases, J lost 6 bases, and 18 bases lay in between. Germline V gene data show CDR1 as SGHNT and CDR2 as YYREEE (reference sequence). Filled out from reference TRBV5-4 and TRBJ1-2, the complete variable domain reads ETGVTQSPTHLIKTRGQQVTLRCSSQSGHNTVSWYQQALGQGPQFIFQYYREEENGRGNFPPRFSGLQFPNYSSELNVNALELDDSALYLCASSSLYRDMDGYTFGSGTRLTVV.

This clonotype occurred many times. The CDR3 sequence: CASSYLRAYEQYF. DNA for the CDR3: TGTGCCAGCAGTTACCTGCGGGCGTACGAGCAGTACTTC. The chain recombines TRBV6-2 or TRBV6-3 with TRBJ2-7; a weak D match, TRBD2 (5 bases). There are 13 residues in the CDR3. Germline lookup yields CDR1 MNHEY and CDR2 SVGEGT. V lost 2 bases, J lost 4 bases, and 9 bases lay in between.

This chain connects TRBV10-3 to TRBJ2-4; maybe TRBD2 (7 bases). The CDR3 spans 19 residues. From germline, CDR1 is ENHRY and CDR2 SYGVKD. V was clipped by 0 bases and J by 1 base, with 19 bases between them. The CDR3 sequence is CAISESGGGGLTAKNIQYF. The CDR3 DNA reads TGTGCCATCAGTGAGTCGGGGGGCGGGGGCTTAACGGCCAAAAACATTCAGTACTTC.

With regard to this clonotype: One junction end disagrees with the germline gene, perhaps due to a read error. The V gene is TRBV28, the J gene TRBJ2-3, with 9 bases lining up with TRBD1. Germline assignment: CDR1 MDHEN and CDR2 SYDVKM. This CDR3 has 14 residues. The CDR3 DNA is TGTGCCAGCAGTAGGGACAGGGCCAGAGATACGCTGTATTTT. The encoded protein is CASSRDRARDTLYF. The full variable domain, completed using reference TRBV28 and TRBJ2-3, is DVKVTQSSRYLVKRTGEKVFLECVQDMDHENMFWYRQDPGLGLRLIYFSYDVKMKEKGDIPEGYSVSREKKERFSLILESASTNQTSMYLCASSRDRARDTLYFGPGTRLTVL.